What follows is one TCR beta chain and its context. Its antigen remains unidentified. Here immunoSEQ multiplex PCR was the method, and the copy in TCRdb shows in-frame clones only, minus some. Among over 65,000 clones listed, about 91% were seen once. Germline CDR1 is SEHNR and CDR2 is FQNEAQ (reference sequence). CDR3 size: 12 residues. This record comes from a study of T cell responses to AZD1222 COVID-19 vaccine. Whole-study findings and limits: Elevations in Spike-specific TCR breadth and depth followed administration of two AZD1222 doses. At 160-218 and 743-854, vaccine-associated CD4 TCRs were dominant, and they spanned spike. White British ancestry dominated among donors, who included more females, and clonal diversity was possibly underestimated. Repertoire samples came only from after the peak T cell response.

This receptor was obtained from an adult in good health. V usage is TRBV7-9 and J usage is TRBJ1-4, with D unclear. Sequencing used peripheral blood, obtained on day 0 of MenACWY control vaccination. Written as DNA, the CDR3 is TGTGCGTGCTCCAACGTGAGTGAAAAACTGTTTTTT. Encoded protein: CACSNVSEKLFF.